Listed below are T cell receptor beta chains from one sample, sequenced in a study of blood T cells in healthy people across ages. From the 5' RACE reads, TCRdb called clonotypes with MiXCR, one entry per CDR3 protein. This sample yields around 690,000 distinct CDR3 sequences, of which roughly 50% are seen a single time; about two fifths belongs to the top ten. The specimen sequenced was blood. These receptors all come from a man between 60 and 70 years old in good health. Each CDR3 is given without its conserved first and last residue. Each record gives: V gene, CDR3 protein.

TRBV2 ASSRLVDTQY
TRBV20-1 SAEDRETEAF
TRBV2 ASSAPGSGANVLT
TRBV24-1 ATSDAAGTDSGANVLT
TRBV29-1 SVLRRATQY
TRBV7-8 ASSPGRPNTGELF
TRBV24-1 ATSVSDFYGYT
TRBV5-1 ARSLGRNTEAF
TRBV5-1 ASSWRTGSYEQY
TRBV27 ASMGLMGGYT
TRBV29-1 SVERGYGYT
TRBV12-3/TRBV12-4 ASSLSGTYNEQF
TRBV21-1 ASRKWKSGGFQETQY
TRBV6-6 ASRAPQETQY
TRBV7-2 ASSLSGGPFNEQF
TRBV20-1 SASPGGRGNEQF
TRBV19 ASSISSGANVLT
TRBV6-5 ASKYVNEQF
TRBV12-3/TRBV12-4 ASSLTGPGTGELF
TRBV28 ASSFYGNTIY
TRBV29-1 SVGTQETQY
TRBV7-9 ASSPGEGTWETQY
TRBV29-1 SVERTSGGGTQF
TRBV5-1 ASSLAARSRGSYEQY
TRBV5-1 ASSLGPRSTDTQY
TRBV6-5 ASRDSQGLPNEQF